This TCR beta chain was obtained from a study of blood T cell repertoires in COVID-19. Assay: immunoSEQ multiplex PCR; the TCRdb copy retains only in-frame clones and omits some. The sample carries roughly 100,000 clones, approximately 90% recorded once. Unmatched junction bases numbered 1, after V lost 1 base and J lost 6 bases. Germline V lookup: CDR1 LGHDT, CDR2 YNNKEL (reference sequence). The CDR3 is made up of 13 amino acids. J is TRBJ1-1 and V is TRBV3-1 (or the pseudogene TRBV3-2), with 8 bases that match TRBD1. The TCR sequence derives from a woman between 50 and 59 years old with COVID-19, enrolled during active disease. The sequenced material came from peripheral blood. The CDR3 DNA reads TGTGCCAGCAGCCAAGCGGACAGGGCTGAAGCTTTCTTT. Translating gives CASSQADRAEAFF.